The 25 T cell receptor beta chains reported below all come from one sample, sequenced in a study of OX40 agonist ivuxolimab in advanced cancers. Clones were read by immunoSEQ multiplex PCR, and TCRdb kept only the in-frame ones, dropping some. Of some 21,000 clones listed, about 83% are singletons. Source: CD4+ or CD8+ T cells sorted from blood, taken in a trial of the OX40 agonist ivuxolimab. These receptors were taken from an adult with an advanced solid tumor such as melanoma, head and neck, liver or kidney cancer.

This chain links TRBV28 with TRBJ1-1; D is possibly TRBD1 (6 bases). Germline V gene sequence: CDR1 MDHEN, CDR2 SYDVKM. V lost 3 bases, J lost 0 bases, and 14 bases lay in between. The CDR3 runs to 16 residues. CDR3 region: CASSFPGGGMNTEAFF. The CDR3 DNA sequence: TGTGCCAGCAGTTTTCCCGGGGGGGGCATGAACACTGAAGCTTTCTTT.

The chain couples TRBV5-8 to TRBJ2-1; 7 positions agree with TRBD2. Germline loops: CDR1 SGHTS, CDR2 YDEGEE. The CDR3 is 15 amino acids. The V and J ends lost 9 bases and 6 bases, in that order; junction bases with no gene match: 15. The CDR3 spells CATPREADMANEQFF. The CDR3 coding sequence is TGTGCCACGCCCCGGGAGGCAGACATGGCCAATGAGCAGTTCTTC.

The rearrangement joins TRBV7-9 to TRBJ2-7; TRBD2 matches at 7 bases. The germline CDR1 and CDR2 sequences are SEHNR and FQNEAQ (reference sequence). Trimming at V came to 3 bases and at J to 0 bases, leaving 8 bases not matched to a gene. The CDR3 spans 16 residues. DNA for the CDR3: TGTGCCAGCAGCTTGAGTTGGGGAGGGATCTCCTACGAGCAGTACTTC. It is translated as CASSLSWGGISYEQYF.

The chain uses TRBV6-5 and TRBJ1-2, with 7 nucleotides matching TRBD1. The germline CDR1 and CDR2 sequences are MNHEY and SVGAGI. V lost 2 bases and J lost 4; bases outside the gene matches: 7. CDR3 size: 15 residues. As DNA, the CDR3 is TGTGCCAGCAGTTACCTCTCGGGACAGAGCTATGGCTACACCTTC. Its protein product is CASSYLSGQSYGYTF.

This clone came up once. The chain recombines TRBV7-9 with TRBJ1-1; 7 positions match TRBD1. Unmatched junction bases numbered 11, after V lost 1 base and J lost 0 bases. From germline, CDR1 is SEHNR and CDR2 FQNEAQ (reference sequence). There are 18 residues in the CDR3. CDR3 coding DNA: TGTGCCAGCAGCTTAGAGGGACAGATTAAAACAATGAACACTGAAGCTTTCTTT. Translation: CASSLEGQIKTMNTEAFF.

The rearrangement links TRBV7-9 to TRBJ2-2; 9 nucleotides align to TRBD1. After removal of 5 bases from V and 6 bases from J, the junction contained 4 bases not matched to a gene. There are 14 residues in the CDR3. The germline CDR1 and CDR2 sequences are SEHNR and FQNEAQ (reference sequence). CDR3 protein: CASSPRQGAGELFF. The CDR3 DNA is TGTGCCAGCAGCCCCCGACAGGGGGCCGGGGAGCTGTTTTTT.

This sequence joins TRBV19 and TRBJ2-3; D tentatively fits TRBD1 or TRBD2 (5 bases each). The CDR3 consists of 13 residues. Trimming pared 10 bases from V and 2 bases from J, leaving 13 bases between. In germline, CDR1 is LNHDA, CDR2 SQIVND (reference sequence). The CDR3 sequence is CATTGDYTDTQYF. The CDR3, as DNA: TGTGCCACCACAGGAGACTACACAGATACGCAGTATTTT.

Within the sample, this clone is medium-sized (0.01 to 0.1%). V usage is TRBV11-2 and J usage is TRBJ2-2, with D unclear. The CDR3 is made up of 14 amino acids. From germline, CDR1 is SGHAT and CDR2 FQNNGV. V lost 3 bases and J 2 bases, leaving 7 bases between the germline ends. The chain's CDR3 is CASSLLTNTGELFF. For the CDR3, the DNA is TGTGCCAGCAGCTTGCTGACTAACACCGGGGAGCTGTTTTTT.

V is TRBV15 and J is TRBJ1-2; a possible D gene is TRBD1 (5 bases). From germline, CDR1 is LNHNV and CDR2 YYDKDF (reference sequence). The CDR3 runs 15 residues. V dropped 6 bases and J dropped 3 bases, with 17 bases sitting between them. The CDR3 coding sequence is TGTGCCACCAGTCCCCGGGCGGGGGAGTACTATGGCTACACCTTC. Its translation is CATSPRAGEYYGYTF.

This clone was seen once. V is TRBV28 and J is TRBJ1-1; possible D gene TRBD1, 5 bases. CDR1 is MDHEN, CDR2 SYDVKM, per germline. V was shortened by 6 bases and J by 3 bases, with 11 bases between the two germline ends. CDR3 length: 13 amino acids. The CDR3 DNA follows: TGTGCCAGCAGGTCCGGGACGTACACTGAAGCTTTCTTT. Translation: CASRSGTYTEAFF.

This clone has just one count. This rearrangement joins TRBV11-3 to TRBJ2-3; D gene ambiguous. The CDR3 contains 12 residues. Trimming stripped 4 bases from V and 7 bases from J, with 9 bases between. CDR1 is SGHNT and CDR2 is YENEEA in the germline V gene. CDR3 in DNA: TGTGCCAGCAGCTCCTCGCCCCATACGCAGTATTTT. This translates into CASSSSPHTQYF. Filled out from reference TRBV11-3 and TRBJ2-3, the complete variable domain reads EAGVVQSPRYKIIEKKQPVAFWCNPISGHNTLYWYLQNLGQGPELLIRYENEEAVDDSQLPKDRFSAERLKGVDSTLKIQPAELGDSAVYLCASSSSPHTQYFGPGTRLTVL.

V usage is TRBV21-1 and J usage is TRBJ2-3; the table gives TRBD1 as D, unverified against the DNA. TRBV21-1 is a documented pseudogene. The CDR3 sequence is 16 residues long. The CDR3 loop reads CASSKGAIQNTDTQYF. The CDR3 region has the DNA TGTGCCAGCAGCAAAGGGGCTATCCAAAACACAGATACGCAGTATTTT.

V gene TRBV19 combines with J gene TRBJ1-5; no clear D. The CDR3 length is 14 residues. Germline V gene sequence: CDR1 LNHDA, CDR2 SQIVND (reference sequence). V was clipped by 3 bases and J by 2 bases, with 8 bases between them. CDR3 loop: CASSMSRGNQPQHF. The CDR3 DNA reads as TGTGCCAGTAGTATGTCCCGGGGCAATCAGCCCCAGCATTTT.

This CDR3 reads CASTTPAGGGAKNIQYF. The CDR3 coding sequence is TGCGCCAGCACCACGCCGGCCGGGGGCGGAGCCAAAAACATTCAGTACTTC. The genes are TRBV5-1 and TRBJ2-4; perhaps D is TRBD1 or TRBD2 (6 bases each). Germline-derived CDR1 and CDR2 are SGHRS and YFSETQ. Trimming shortened V by 6 bases and J by 0 bases, and 19 bases separated the two germline ends. The length of the CDR3 is 17 residues.

V and J are TRBV7-9 and TRBJ2-5; TRBD1 agrees at 9 bases. CDR1 SEHNR and CDR2 FQNEAQ come from the germline V gene (reference sequence). This CDR3 contains 15 residues. V lost 6 bases and J lost 3; bases outside the gene matches: 8. The CDR3, as DNA: TGTGCCAGCAGTTCCTGGGGGGACAGGGAAGAGACCCAGTACTTC. It translates to CASSSWGDREETQYF.

This chain connects TRBV29-1 to TRBJ2-7; TRBD1 or TRBD2 may be the D gene (5 bases each). Germline V gene lookup returns CDR1 SQVTM and CDR2 ANQGSEA. There are 13 residues in the CDR3. V was trimmed by 7 bases and J by 2 bases, leaving 15 bases between them. CDR3 region: CSAAGGHTYEQYF. The CDR3 nucleotides read TGCAGCGCTGCGGGCGGACACACCTACGAGCAGTACTTC.

CDR3 sequence: CASSQDWGSGGPSTDTQYF. The DNA for the CDR3 is TGCGCCAGCAGCCAAGATTGGGGTAGCGGGGGGCCAAGCACAGATACGCAGTATTTT. V is TRBV4-3 and J is TRBJ2-3; 10 bases fit TRBD2. This CDR3 is built from 19 residues. Germline V lookup: CDR1 LGHNA, CDR2 YSLEER. Trimming removed 0 bases from V and 0 bases from J; junction bases left unmatched: 9.

The count of this clone is one. The chain links TRBV13 to TRBJ1-3, with D possibly being TRBD1 (6 bases). Germline V CDR1 and CDR2: PRHDT, FYEKMQ (reference sequence). V lost 7 bases and J 2 bases, leaving 24 bases between the germline ends. The CDR3 covers 18 residues. The CDR3 DNA follows: TGTGCCAGCACGAACAGGGAGTTTTTATCCATTCCTGGAAACACCATATATTTT. Encoded protein: CASTNREFLSIPGNTIYF. Variable domain in full (rest from reference TRBV13 and TRBJ1-3): AAGVIQSPRHLIKEKRETATLKCYPIPRHDTVYWYQQGPGQDPQFLISFYEKMQSDKGSIPDRFSAQQFSDYHSELNMSSLELGDSALYFCASTNREFLSIPGNTIYFGEGSWLTVV.

J is TRBJ1-1 and V is TRBV5-6; 9 bases align to TRBD1. The germline V gene has CDR1 SGHDT and CDR2 YYEEEE. This CDR3 is 15 amino acids long. The trim removed 0 bases at V and 13 bases at J, leaving 13 bases unmatched. CDR3 amino acids: CASSLGWGQGVFVFF. The CDR3 DNA is TGTGCCAGCAGCTTGGGATGGGGACAGGGCGTTTTTGTTTTCTTT.

V usage is TRBV28 and J usage is TRBJ2-2, with D tentatively TRBD2 (5 bases). In germline, CDR1 is MDHEN, CDR2 SYDVKM. The CDR3 contains 14 residues. V lost 3 bases and J lost 7, with 12 bases in between. Here the CDR3 reads CASSLSGGYGELFF. Here the CDR3 DNA reads TGTGCCAGCAGTTTGTCCGGCGGGTACGGGGAGCTGTTTTTT.

This chain joins TRBV2 and TRBJ1-2; D gene uncertain. The CDR3 is made up of 13 amino acids. The V end was cut by 9 bases, the J end by 2 bases, with 13 bases between. Germline assignment: CDR1 SNHLY and CDR2 FYNNEI. Here the CDR3 reads CARRHSTNYGYTF. CDR3 sequence (DNA): TGTGCCAGAAGACACTCAACCAACTATGGCTACACCTTC.

The chain links TRBV7-3 to TRBJ1-5; D possibly corresponds to TRBD1 (6 bases). Per the germline V gene, CDR1 is SGHTA and CDR2 is FQGTGA. The V and J ends lost 6 bases and 3 bases respectively, with 21 bases between them. This CDR3 has 17 residues. DNA of the CDR3: TGTGCCAGCAGTCTAAACTGCGGGGGCGAAGTCAATCAGCCCCAGCATTTT. Translation gives CASSLNCGGEVNQPQHF.

The chain combines TRBV11-1 with TRBJ2-3; TRBD2 matches at 12 bases. Germline V gives CDR1 SGHAT, CDR2 FQDESV (reference sequence). V lost 5 bases and J lost 6; bases outside the gene matches: 3. The CDR3 extends over 14 amino acids. CDR3 bases: TGTGCCAGCAGCCAGCTAGCGGGGGGGGATACGCAGTATTTT. Encoded protein: CASSQLAGGDTQYF.

J is TRBJ2-1 and V is TRBV5-1, with D perhaps assigned TRBD1 or TRBD2 (5 bases each). The germline V gene encodes CDR1 SGHRS and CDR2 YFSETQ. The length of the CDR3 is 17 residues. V was pared by 4 bases and J by 5 bases, with 22 bases between. CDR3 nucleotides: TGCGCCAGCAGCCCCTCCGGACGGGCCATGGGACACAATGAGCAGTTCTTC. Its protein product is CASSPSGRAMGHNEQFF.

Only one count was recorded for this clone. The rearrangement links TRBV6-5 to TRBJ1-5, with D hard to call. V lost 0 bases and J 4 bases, leaving 13 bases between the germline ends. The CDR3 runs 16 residues. The germline gives CDR1 MNHEY, CDR2 SVGAGI. The CDR3 protein is CASSYSIWESNQPQHF. For the CDR3, the DNA is TGTGCCAGCAGTTACTCGATATGGGAGTCTAATCAGCCCCAGCATTTT.